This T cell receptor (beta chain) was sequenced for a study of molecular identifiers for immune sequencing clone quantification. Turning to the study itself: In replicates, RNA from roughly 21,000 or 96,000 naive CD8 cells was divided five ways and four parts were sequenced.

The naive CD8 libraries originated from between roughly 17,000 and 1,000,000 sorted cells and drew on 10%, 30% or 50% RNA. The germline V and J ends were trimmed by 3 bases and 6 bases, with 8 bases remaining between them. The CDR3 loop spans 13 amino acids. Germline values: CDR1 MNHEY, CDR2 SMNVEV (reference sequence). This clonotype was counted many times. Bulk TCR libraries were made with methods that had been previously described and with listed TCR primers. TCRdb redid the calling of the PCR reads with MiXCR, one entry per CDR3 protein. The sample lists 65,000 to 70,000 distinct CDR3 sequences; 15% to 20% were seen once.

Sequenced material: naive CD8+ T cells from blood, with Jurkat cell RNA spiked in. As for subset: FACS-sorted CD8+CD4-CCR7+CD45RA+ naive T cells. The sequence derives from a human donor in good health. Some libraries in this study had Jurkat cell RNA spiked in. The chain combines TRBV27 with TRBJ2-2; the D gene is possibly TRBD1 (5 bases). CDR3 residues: CASSLGPSGELFF. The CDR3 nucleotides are TGTGCCAGCAGTTTGGGGCCTTCCGGGGAGCTGTTTTTT.